Sequencing of this T cell receptor (beta chain) was carried out in a study of regulatory T cells in long-lasting Graves disease. Across the study: In persistent Graves' disease, antithyroid drugs had been taken for over 5 years and TSH receptor antibodies stayed positive.

Construction of the TCR beta libraries employed iRepertoire HTBI primers in conjunction with Arm-PCR of CDR3 regions. TCRdb processed the multiplex PCR reads anew with MiXCR; each CDR3 protein has one entry. The sample records about 660,000 distinct CDR3 sequences, approximately 29% being singletons. Time point here: persistent/refractory GD, antithyroid drugs over 5 years with positive TRAb. With RNA extracted from PBMCs as input, the TCR library was made. Patients were enrolled at an endocrinology department in Xi'an, China. Overall study results and limits: Because few samples were included, accuracy may have been lower. It was peripheral blood alone, not thyroid tissue, that was studied.

The germline CDR1 and CDR2 sequences are DFQATT and SNEGSKA (reference sequence). This CDR3 spans 12 amino acids. V lost 1 base to trimming and J lost 2 bases, with 3 bases between them. This clonotype was seen many times. The antigen remains undetermined. The sequencing used peripheral blood mononuclear cells (PBMCs), collected when the disease was refractory, from a patient treated with antithyroid drugs. The clonotype originates from a female donor with Graves disease. The rearrangement links TRBV20-1 to TRBJ1-3, with no clear D. CDR3 residues: CSARGPGNTIYF. CDR3 sequence (DNA): TGCAGTGCTAGAGGTCCTGGAAACACCATATATTTT.